The present T cell receptor beta chain was sequenced within a study of cytomegalovirus exposure and HLA in healthy donors. General study findings and limits: Rare sequences made up most TCRs, while some public TCRs were found in many donors. Analysis performed later showed TCR beta chains linked to HLA being more clonally expanded than equally common others. A highly shared variant cluster was judged a likely technical artifact.

Researchers ran the PCR with 60 Vbeta and 13 Jbeta primers. Some clones are missing from TCRdb's copy, which holds only in-frame ones; the method was immunoSEQ multiplex PCR. The sample holds about 120,000 clones, under 80% seen once. This clone was seen only a few times. The antigen remains undetermined. CDR1 is SGHNT and CDR2 is YYREEE in the germline V gene (reference sequence). The ends lost 4 bases at V and 1 base at J; junction bases unmatched: 6. This CDR3 has 15 amino acids. The receptor's source is a woman between 45 and 65 years old in good health and CMV-seropositive. This sequence joins TRBV5-4 and TRBJ1-1; 8 bases fit TRBD1. The specimen sequenced was PBMCs. The DNA of the CDR3 is TGTGCCAGCAGCAGGACAGGGAGGGGGAACACTGAAGCTTTCTTT. Its protein is CASSRTGRGNTEAFF.